This is a list of T cell receptor beta chains from one sample in a study of blood T cell repertoires in COVID-19. Assay: immunoSEQ multiplex PCR; the TCRdb copy retains only in-frame clones and omits some. This sample has approximately 150,000 clones, with about nine tenths found just once. Material: peripheral blood. The source is a man aged 55 to 69 with active or convalescent COVID-19. Both conserved end residues are part of each CDR3. D genes are given only for firm matches. Some rows mark clone size as missing; the rest say once, few, many or name a class of expanded clone.

clone_size: NA
v_call: TRBV5-1
j_call: TRBJ2-7
d_call: TRBD2
cdr3_aa: CASSLDGLAGQYF

clone_size: NA
v_call: TRBV29-1
j_call: TRBJ2-2
d_call: NA
cdr3_aa: CSVGETSPNTGELFF

clone_size: NA
v_call: TRBV19
j_call: TRBJ1-1
d_call: TRBD1
cdr3_aa: CASSKGQGGFTEAFF

clone_size: NA
v_call: TRBV3-1/TRBV3-2
j_call: TRBJ2-3
d_call: NA
cdr3_aa: CASSQYLARITDTQYF

clone_size: NA
v_call: TRBV18
j_call: TRBJ1-1
d_call: NA
cdr3_aa: CASSPKQGVGSTEAFF

clone_size: once
v_call: TRBV9
j_call: TRBJ2-1
d_call: TRBD1
cdr3_aa: CASSAQGAGSYNEQFF

clone_size: NA
v_call: TRBV10-2
j_call: TRBJ1-2
d_call: TRBD1
cdr3_aa: CASSEYRGLGGYTF

clone_size: NA
v_call: TRBV7-2
j_call: TRBJ2-3
d_call: NA
cdr3_aa: CASSSIGGAGDTQYF

clone_size: NA
v_call: TRBV6-1
j_call: TRBJ1-5
d_call: TRBD1
cdr3_aa: CASSEWGTGGQPQHF

clone_size: once
v_call: TRBV28
j_call: TRBJ1-3
d_call: NA
cdr3_aa: CASSRPGRGEGNTIYF

clone_size: NA
v_call: TRBV29-1
j_call: TRBJ1-2
d_call: TRBD1
cdr3_aa: CSVRPPGQVAYGYTF

clone_size: NA
v_call: TRBV10-3
j_call: TRBJ1-1
d_call: TRBD1
cdr3_aa: CAISESDRGNTEAFF

clone_size: NA
v_call: TRBV6-6
j_call: TRBJ2-1
d_call: TRBD2
cdr3_aa: CASSYGTSGEQFF

clone_size: NA
v_call: TRBV27
j_call: TRBJ1-2
d_call: TRBD1
cdr3_aa: CASSRSGTGTYGYTF

clone_size: NA
v_call: TRBV29-1
j_call: TRBJ1-1
d_call: TRBD1
cdr3_aa: CSVEGQGTEAFF

clone_size: NA
v_call: TRBV30
j_call: TRBJ2-2
d_call: NA
cdr3_aa: CAWGTTNTGELFF

clone_size: NA
v_call: TRBV7-8
j_call: TRBJ1-6
d_call: NA
cdr3_aa: CASGHLNRVDSPLHF

clone_size: NA
v_call: TRBV5-1
j_call: TRBJ1-1
d_call: NA
cdr3_aa: CASSLGATQGTEAFF

clone_size: NA
v_call: TRBV6-6
j_call: TRBJ1-2
d_call: NA
cdr3_aa: CASSYSISGVAYGYTF

clone_size: NA
v_call: TRBV6-5
j_call: TRBJ2-2
d_call: NA
cdr3_aa: CASSYFLNTGELFF

clone_size: NA
v_call: TRBV6-5
j_call: TRBJ1-1
d_call: NA
cdr3_aa: CASRPQGGVTEAFF

clone_size: NA
v_call: TRBV7-9
j_call: TRBJ1-3
d_call: NA
cdr3_aa: CASSFAGRNGNTIYF

clone_size: NA
v_call: TRBV19
j_call: TRBJ1-3
d_call: NA
cdr3_aa: CASTRDWSTRGNTIYF

clone_size: NA
v_call: TRBV9
j_call: TRBJ2-3
d_call: NA
cdr3_aa: CASSVATRTDYTDTQYF

clone_size: NA
v_call: TRBV30
j_call: TRBJ1-3
d_call: TRBD1
cdr3_aa: CAWSMDRETNTIYF

clone_size: NA
v_call: TRBV7-9
j_call: TRBJ1-1
d_call: NA
cdr3_aa: CASSSRTAWNTEAFF

clone_size: NA
v_call: TRBV7-2
j_call: TRBJ2-1
d_call: TRBD2
cdr3_aa: CASSLVAGGVLDYNEQFF

clone_size: NA
v_call: TRBV4-1
j_call: TRBJ2-3
d_call: TRBD2
cdr3_aa: CASSQDTAGTTDTQYF

clone_size: NA
v_call: TRBV5-1
j_call: TRBJ2-7
d_call: TRBD1
cdr3_aa: CASSLGAGGIYEQYF

clone_size: NA
v_call: TRBV7-9
j_call: TRBJ1-1
d_call: NA
cdr3_aa: CASSPDNMVEAFF

clone_size: once
v_call: TRBV30
j_call: TRBJ1-2
d_call: TRBD1
cdr3_aa: CAWIRDRGNYGYTF

clone_size: NA
v_call: TRBV18
j_call: TRBJ2-7
d_call: TRBD1
cdr3_aa: CASSPTQGAYEQYF

clone_size: once
v_call: TRBV6-5
j_call: TRBJ2-7
d_call: NA
cdr3_aa: CASSLERRGYEQYF

clone_size: NA
v_call: TRBV10-1
j_call: TRBJ1-3
d_call: NA
cdr3_aa: CASSEYRLSSGNTIYF

clone_size: NA
v_call: TRBV14
j_call: TRBJ1-3
d_call: TRBD1
cdr3_aa: CASSQGDRRGNTIYF

clone_size: NA
v_call: TRBV7-2
j_call: TRBJ2-7
d_call: NA
cdr3_aa: CASSLTAYEQYF

clone_size: NA
v_call: TRBV19
j_call: TRBJ2-2
d_call: TRBD2
cdr3_aa: CASSIGGLAGSTGELFF

clone_size: NA
v_call: TRBV7-7
j_call: TRBJ2-5
d_call: TRBD1
cdr3_aa: CASSRGQQETQYF

clone_size: NA
v_call: TRBV11-2
j_call: TRBJ2-7
d_call: NA
cdr3_aa: CASSLGPGTYEQYF

clone_size: NA
v_call: TRBV27
j_call: TRBJ1-1
d_call: TRBD1
cdr3_aa: CASSLSDRVDTEAFF

clone_size: NA
v_call: TRBV19
j_call: TRBJ2-1
d_call: NA
cdr3_aa: CASRTRGESYNEQFF

clone_size: NA
v_call: TRBV7-2
j_call: TRBJ2-7
d_call: TRBD1
cdr3_aa: CASSLVGDRVYEQYF